Below, 32 T cell receptor beta chains from the same sample are listed, as sequenced in a study of OX40 agonist ivuxolimab in advanced cancers. This table comes from immunoSEQ multiplex PCR, and its TCRdb copy is limited to in-frame clones, with some not included. The table has about 55,000 clones, about 88% seen once; the top ten hold approximately 6.6%. The sequences come from CD4+ or CD8+ T cells sorted from blood, collected in a trial of the OX40 agonist ivuxolimab. These receptors originate from an adult with an advanced solid tumor such as melanoma, head and neck, liver or kidney cancer.

CDR3 DNA sequence: TGTGCCAGCAGCTTCAGCGACCTGACCCAAGAGACCCAGTACTTC. This encodes CASSFSDLTQETQYF. The rearrangement links TRBV7-6 to TRBJ2-5, with D hard to call. The CDR3 has 15 amino acids. Trimming shortened V by 3 bases and J by 1 base, and 12 bases separated the two germline ends. Germline loops: CDR1 SGHVS, CDR2 FNYEAQ.

In its sample, this clone was seen a few times. This rearrangement joins TRBV28 to TRBJ2-3, with D tentatively TRBD2 (7 bases). The length of the CDR3 is 15 residues. V was pared by 3 bases and J by 5 bases, with 15 bases between. Germline V gene lookup returns CDR1 MDHEN and CDR2 SYDVKM. The CDR3 DNA reads as TGTGCCAGCAGTTTTAGGGGGAGGGCTAAAGATACGCAGTATTTT. Translation gives CASSFRGRAKDTQYF.

The chain combines TRBV4-1 with TRBJ2-6; D remains ambiguous. CDR1 is MGHRA and CDR2 is YSYEKL in the germline V gene. V lost 1 base and J 0 bases, leaving 10 bases between the germline ends. CDR3 size: 17 residues. CDR3 in DNA: TGCGCCAGCAGCCAAGGATCCCCCCTCTCTGGGGCCAACGTCCTGACTTTC. Its translation is CASSQGSPLSGANVLTF.

This sequence joins TRBV6-5 and TRBJ1-6, with unresolved D. This CDR3 is built from 14 residues. The germline V and J ends were trimmed by 2 bases and 9 bases, with 11 bases remaining between them. Germline assignment: CDR1 MNHEY and CDR2 SVGAGI. The CDR3 reads CASSYREGGSPLHF. CDR3 in DNA: TGTGCCAGCAGTTACCGGGAGGGAGGTTCACCCCTCCACTTT.

The V and J genes are TRBV2 and TRBJ2-2; no clear D gene. The V gene lost 7 bases and the J gene lost 6 bases, with 18 bases spanning the gap. The CDR3 has 15 amino acids. Germline V gene lookup returns CDR1 SNHLY and CDR2 FYNNEI. This CDR3 reads CASTLEKGLAGELFF. DNA of the CDR3: TGTGCCAGCACTCTAGAGAAGGGATTGGCCGGGGAGCTGTTTTTT.

This chain links TRBV5-6 with TRBJ2-3; D gene ambiguous. The CDR3 has 15 residues. In germline, CDR1 is SGHDT, CDR2 YYEEEE. Deletions cut 1 base from V and 4 bases from J, with 13 bases between. CDR3 sequence (DNA): TGTGCCAGCAGCTTGTTTATGGGTTACGCAGATACGCAGTATTTT. Translation: CASSLFMGYADTQYF.

The rearrangement uses TRBV6-1 and TRBJ2-3; D unresolved. The germline V and J ends were trimmed by 7 bases and 0 bases, with 8 bases remaining between them. The CDR3 has 13 residues. The V gene's germline CDR1 is MNHNS and CDR2 SASEGT. CDR3 region: CASNWVSTDTQYF. Written as DNA, the CDR3 is TGTGCCAGCAATTGGGTTAGCACAGATACGCAGTATTTT.

The chain recombines TRBV5-5 with TRBJ1-1, with D perhaps TRBD1 (5 bases). Trimming cost V 5 bases and J 4 bases, with 18 bases left between them. The CDR3 is 15 residues long. Per the germline V gene, CDR1 is SGHKS and CDR2 is YYEKEE (reference sequence). This CDR3 is CASRSIGTEITEAFF. Written as DNA, the CDR3 is TGTGCCAGCAGGTCCATAGGGACGGAAATCACTGAAGCTTTCTTT. Supplemented by reference TRBV5-5 and TRBJ1-1, the full variable domain reads DAGVTQSPTHLIKTRGQQVTLRCSPISGHKSVSWYQQVLGQGPQFIFQYYEKEERGRGNFPDRFSARQFPNYSSELNVNALLLGDSALYLCASRSIGTEITEAFFGQGTRLTVV.

The V call is TRBV4-2, the J call TRBJ2-3, with 7 bases aligning to TRBD2. Trimming removed 4 bases from V and 4 bases from J; junction bases left unmatched: 5. Germline V gives CDR1 LGHNA, CDR2 YNFKEQ. This CDR3 is 14 amino acids long. CDR3 in DNA: TGTGCCAGCAGCCGGTGGGGGGGGGCAGATACGCAGTATTTT. It yields the protein CASSRWGGADTQYF.

The chain recombines TRBV25-1 with TRBJ2-7; 13 bases fit TRBD2. The CDR3 length is 18 residues. V lost 6 bases to trimming and J lost 5 bases; unmatched junction nucleotides: 16. Germline values: CDR1 MGHDK, CDR2 SYGVNS. The CDR3 loop is CASRPNSPGTSGENEQYF. CDR3 in DNA: TGTGCCAGCAGACCTAATTCCCCCGGGACTAGCGGGGAAAACGAGCAGTACTTC.

This chain connects TRBV5-6 to TRBJ1-1, with no clear D. V lost 4 bases, J lost 5 bases, and 12 bases lay in between. The CDR3 has 13 residues. From germline, CDR1 is SGHDT and CDR2 YYEEEE. In DNA, the CDR3 is TGTGCCAGCAGCAGGGTTTCGTTTACTGAAGCTTTCTTT. It specifies CASSRVSFTEAFF.

The chain couples TRBV4-1 to TRBJ2-7; D not certain. V was trimmed by 1 base and J by 0 bases, leaving 10 bases between them. This CDR3 is built from 15 residues. CDR1 MGHRA and CDR2 YSYEKL come from the germline V gene. CDR3 sequence (DNA): TGCGCCAGCAGCCAAGTGGGCCAGCCCTCCTACGAGCAGTACTTC. It is translated as CASSQVGQPSYEQYF.

The J gene is TRBJ2-2, the V gene TRBV11-3; D might be TRBD1 (5 bases). This CDR3 has 14 residues. Trimming removed 2 bases from V and 3 bases from J, with 7 bases in between. From germline, CDR1 is SGHNT and CDR2 YENEEA. CDR3 sequence: CASSLIGDTGELFF. In DNA, the CDR3 is TGTGCCAGCAGCTTAATAGGGGACACCGGGGAGCTGTTTTTT.

This rearrangement joins TRBV15 to TRBJ2-1; D is uncertain. V lost 1 base and J 8 bases, leaving 18 bases between the germline ends. This CDR3 spans 16 amino acids. The germline V gene has CDR1 LNHNV and CDR2 YYDKDF (reference sequence). The CDR3 loop reads CATSRGLGSGADEQFF. CDR3 nucleotides: TGTGCCACCAGCAGAGGGTTAGGCTCCGGAGCCGATGAGCAGTTCTTC.

The rearrangement links TRBV27 to TRBJ1-2; D may be TRBD1 (6 bases). CDR3 size: 15 residues. V lost 2 bases and J lost 2, with 12 bases in between. Germline CDR1 is MNHEY and CDR2 is SMNVEV (reference sequence). The CDR3 DNA is TGTGCCAGCAGTTTAAGCCCTGGACAGAACTATGGCTACACCTTC. Its translation is CASSLSPGQNYGYTF.

The rearrangement uses TRBV4-1 and TRBJ2-3; TRBD1 agrees at 9 bases. The V gene end was trimmed by 8 bases and the J gene end by 5 bases; junction bases not matched to a gene: 11. The CDR3 is 15 amino acids. Germline lookup yields CDR1 MGHRA and CDR2 YSYEKL. Here the CDR3 reads CASRDRDRVGDTQYF. The CDR3 DNA sequence: TGCGCCAGCCGCGACCGGGACAGGGTGGGAGATACGCAGTATTTT.

The rearrangement joins TRBV29-1 to TRBJ2-1, with 7 bases lining up with TRBD1. The CDR3 spans 13 residues. In germline, CDR1 is SQVTM, CDR2 ANQGSEA. V was clipped by 5 bases and J by 4 bases; unmatched bases: 5. CDR3 nucleotides: TGCAGCGTTCTTGACAGGGTATACAATGAGCAGTTCTTC. It is translated as CSVLDRVYNEQFF.

Worth noting for this clone: At the DNA level, this CDR3 is encoded by other sequences in the same sample as well. The V call is TRBV9, the J call TRBJ2-1; a weak D match, TRBD2 (6 bases). V was cut by 5 bases and J by 1 base, with 13 bases left in between. Germline CDR1 and CDR2: SGDLS and YYNGEE. This CDR3 region has 15 residues. CDR3 loop: CASSAGTQSYNEQFF. In DNA form, the CDR3 reads TGTGCCAGCAGTGCCGGGACTCAATCCTACAATGAGCAGTTCTTC.

The V and J genes are TRBV5-4 and TRBJ2-3; TRBD2 might be the D (6 bases). The germline gives CDR1 SGHNT, CDR2 YYREEE (reference sequence). This CDR3 contains 17 residues. Trimming pared 4 bases from V and 0 bases from J, leaving 18 bases between. The CDR3 reads CASSMRASAGSTDTQYF. The DNA of the CDR3 is TGTGCCAGCAGCATGAGGGCTAGCGCTGGGAGCACAGATACGCAGTATTTT.

CDR3 sequence reads: CASRAGGTEAFF. DNA of the CDR3: TGTGCCAGCAGAGCCGGGGGCACTGAAGCTTTCTTT. The V gene is TRBV6-1, the J gene TRBJ1-1; D is perhaps TRBD1 (5 bases). Trimming removed 6 bases from V and 4 bases from J, with 9 bases in between. The germline gives CDR1 MNHNS, CDR2 SASEGT. The CDR3 runs 12 residues.

V usage is TRBV28 and J usage is TRBJ1-5; 11 bases map to TRBD1. V shed 5 bases and J 3 bases; nucleotides not matched to a gene: 12. The CDR3 contains 18 residues. Germline CDR1 reads MDHEN; CDR2 reads SYDVKM. CDR3 DNA sequence: TGTGCCAGCAGTCCGGGGACAGGGGGAGACTCCTACAATCAGCCCCAGCATTTT. This gives the protein CASSPGTGGDSYNQPQHF.

The J gene is TRBJ2-5, the V gene TRBV6-1; no clear D gene. Trimming stripped 2 bases from V and 5 bases from J, with 12 bases between. CDR3 length: 14 residues. Germline assignment: CDR1 MNHNS and CDR2 SASEGT. CDR3 protein: CASSESPGGETQYF. The CDR3 nucleotides are TGTGCCAGCAGTGAAAGCCCGGGTGGTGAGACCCAGTACTTC.

This chain uses TRBV5-1 with TRBJ1-1, with 7 bases that match TRBD1. Losses at the gene ends were 5 bases for V and 1 base for J; bases not matched to a gene: 11. Germline values: CDR1 SGHRS, CDR2 YFSETQ. The CDR3 covers 16 residues. The CDR3 reads CASRPDRNTGNTEAFF. The CDR3 DNA is TGCGCCAGCAGACCGGACAGGAATACGGGGAACACTGAAGCTTTCTTT.

This chain connects TRBV19 to TRBJ1-1, with 9 bases that match TRBD1. In germline, CDR1 is LNHDA, CDR2 SQIVND (reference sequence). This CDR3 region has 14 residues. V trimming: 6 bases; J trimming: 4 bases; junction bases outside the gene matches: 6. The CDR3: CASSMNRGPTEAFF. DNA of the CDR3: TGTGCCAGTAGCATGAACAGGGGGCCCACTGAAGCTTTCTTT.

The rearrangement links TRBV19 to TRBJ1-2, with D maybe TRBD1 (6 bases). V lost 7 bases to trimming and J lost 5 bases, with 26 bases between them. Germline assignment: CDR1 LNHDA and CDR2 SQIVND (reference sequence). The CDR3 loop spans 17 amino acids. The DNA of the CDR3 is TGTGCCAGTACCGTGACAGGTCGTGTCTCCCCCCTTTATGGCTACACCTTC. It codes for CASTVTGRVSPLYGYTF.

This clone was seen a single time. The CDR3 coding sequence is TGTGCCAGCAGTTCAGGGGGTAATGGTAATTCACCCCTCCACTTT. This codes for CASSSGGNGNSPLHF. The rearrangement joins TRBV28 to TRBJ1-6, with TRBD1 matching over 7 bases. CDR3 length equals 15 residues. The V gene end was trimmed by 4 bases and the J gene end by 6 bases; junction bases not matched to a gene: 6. CDR1 MDHEN and CDR2 SYDVKM come from the germline V gene.

The V and J genes are TRBV7-9 and TRBJ1-1; D is perhaps TRBD1 (5 bases). The germline CDR1 and CDR2 sequences are SEHNR and FQNEAQ (reference sequence). CDR3 length equals 13 residues. The V gene lost 5 bases and the J gene lost 6 bases, with 13 bases spanning the gap. In DNA, the CDR3 is TGTGCCAGCAGCAGGGGCGGGGGAGCTGAAGCTTTCTTT. It yields the protein CASSRGGGAEAFF. Based on the CDR3 plus reference TRBV7-9 and TRBJ1-1, the full variable domain is DTGVSQNPRHKITKRGQNVTFRCDPISEHNRLYWYRQTLGQGPEFLTYFQNEAQLEKSRLLSDRFSAERPKGSFSTLEIQRTEQGDSAMYLCASSRGGGAEAFFGQGTRLTVV.

This chain joins TRBV2 and TRBJ1-2, with D perhaps TRBD1 (5 bases). CDR1 and CDR2 (germline): SNHLY, FYNNEI. Trimming shortened V by 4 bases and J by 4 bases, and 10 bases separated the two germline ends. There are 13 residues in the CDR3. The CDR3 protein is CASSVPGAYGYTF. Written as DNA, the CDR3 is TGTGCCAGCAGTGTTCCCGGGGCCTATGGCTACACCTTC.

In nucleotides, the CDR3 is TGTGCCAGCAGCCCCATCGCGGGCAGACCTCGCACGGACGGCTACACCTTC. Translation gives CASSPIAGRPRTDGYTF. The chain recombines TRBV7-9 with TRBJ1-2; D unresolved. CDR1 is SEHNR, CDR2 FQNEAQ, per germline (reference sequence). Trimming pared 5 bases from V and 8 bases from J, leaving 27 bases between. This CDR3 is built from 17 residues. Based on the CDR3 plus reference TRBV7-9 and TRBJ1-2, the full variable domain is DTGVSQNPRHKITKRGQNVTFRCDPISEHNRLYWYRQTLGQGPEFLTYFQNEAQLEKSRLLSDRFSAERPKGSFSTLEIQRTEQGDSAMYLCASSPIAGRPRTDGYTFGSGTRLTVV.

This chain connects TRBV28 to TRBJ2-3, with unresolved D. Trimming removed 2 bases from V and 0 bases from J, with 24 bases in between. Germline assignment: CDR1 MDHEN and CDR2 SYDVKM. This CDR3 is 20 amino acids long. CDR3 bases: TGTGCCAGCAGTTTAGGCGGCTGGAGACTCGTAACGACTAGCACAGATACGCAGTATTTT. It encodes CASSLGGWRLVTTSTDTQYF.

V and J are TRBV7-2 and TRBJ1-4; D is ambiguous. CDR3 length: 13 residues. V shed 4 bases and J shed 7 bases, with 10 bases lying between them. Germline-derived CDR1 and CDR2 are SGHTA and FQGNSA. CDR3 sequence: CASSSGRVEKLFF. The CDR3 DNA is TGTGCCAGCAGCTCCGGACGTGTTGAAAAACTGTTTTTT.

The V gene is TRBV7-9, the J gene TRBJ2-5, with D possibly being TRBD2 (6 bases). Trimming took off 5 bases at V and 2 bases at J, with 15 bases between the two ends. CDR3 size: 15 residues. Germline values: CDR1 SEHNR, CDR2 FQNEAQ (reference sequence). As DNA, the CDR3 is TGTGCCAGCAGCACCTCCGCTGGGGGGCAAGAGACCCAGTACTTC. Its translation is CASSTSAGGQETQYF. The entire variable domain, with the rest obtained from reference TRBV7-9 and TRBJ2-5, is as follows: DTGVSQNPRHKITKRGQNVTFRCDPISEHNRLYWYRQTLGQGPEFLTYFQNEAQLEKSRLLSDRFSAERPKGSFSTLEIQRTEQGDSAMYLCASSTSAGGQETQYFGPGTRLLVL.